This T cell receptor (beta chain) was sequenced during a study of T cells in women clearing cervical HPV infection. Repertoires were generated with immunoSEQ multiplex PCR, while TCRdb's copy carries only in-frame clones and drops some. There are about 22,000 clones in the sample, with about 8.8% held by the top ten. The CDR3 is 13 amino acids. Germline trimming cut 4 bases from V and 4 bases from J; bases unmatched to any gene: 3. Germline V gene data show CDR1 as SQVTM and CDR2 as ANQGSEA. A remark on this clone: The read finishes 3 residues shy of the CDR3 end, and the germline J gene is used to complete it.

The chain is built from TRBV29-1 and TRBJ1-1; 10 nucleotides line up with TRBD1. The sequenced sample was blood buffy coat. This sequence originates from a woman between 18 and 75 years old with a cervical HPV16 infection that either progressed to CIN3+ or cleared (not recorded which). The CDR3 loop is CSVGRTGGTEAFF. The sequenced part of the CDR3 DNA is TGCAGCGTTGGCCGGACAGGGGGCACTGAA. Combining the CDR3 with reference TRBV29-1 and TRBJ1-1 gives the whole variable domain SAVISQKPSRDICQRGTSLTIQCQVDSQVTMMFWYRQQPGQSLTLIATANQGSEATYESGFVIDKFPISRPNLTFSTLTVSNMSPEDSSIYLCSVGRTGGTEAFFGQGTRLTVV.